This T cell receptor beta chain was documented in a study of cytomegalovirus exposure and HLA in healthy donors. PCR used 60 Vbeta primers and 13 Jbeta primers. TCRdb's table, derived via immunoSEQ multiplex PCR, lists solely in-frame clones and lacks some. The profile shows about 91,000 clones, roughly 73% of them singletons. Overall study findings and caveats: Analysis was carried out at a later point, and it linked a missense DCLRE1C variant to TCR beta V- and J-gene trimming.

The CDR3 consists of 13 residues. Germline trimming cut 6 bases from V and 7 bases from J; bases unmatched to any gene: 5. Germline CDR1 reads SNHLY; CDR2 reads FYNNEI. Notes on this clone: Its antigen is not identified.

The source is a male donor in good health and CMV-seropositive. The sample taken for sequencing was PBMCs. This chain joins TRBV2 and TRBJ1-4; 7 bases fit TRBD1. The CDR3 reads CASRSGTAEKLFF. CDR3 coding DNA: TGTGCCAGCAGATCAGGGACAGCTGAAAAACTGTTTTTT.